This TCR beta chain is from a study of OX40 agonist ivuxolimab in advanced cancers. Profiling relied on immunoSEQ multiplex PCR, and the TCRdb table lists in-frame clones only, not all of them. The sample holds 65,000 to 80,000 clones; around 86% are singletons and the top ten take around 0.76%. Germline-derived CDR1 and CDR2 are SGDLS and YYNGEE. V lost 2 bases to trimming and J lost 5 bases; unmatched junction nucleotides: 3. CDR3 size: 13 residues. J is TRBJ1-1 and V is TRBV9; 7 bases match TRBD1. The source of this sequence is an adult with an advanced solid tumor such as melanoma, head and neck, liver or kidney cancer. The sample here was CD4+ or CD8+ T cells sorted from blood, taken in a trial of the OX40 agonist ivuxolimab. The chain's CDR3 is CASSVVQGTEAFF. The CDR3 DNA is TGTGCCAGCAGCGTCGTACAGGGGACTGAAGCTTTCTTT. The variable domain in full, completed from reference TRBV9 and TRBJ1-1, reads DSGVTQTPKHLITATGQRVTLRCSPRSGDLSVYWYQQSLDQGLQFLIQYYNGEERAKGNILERFSAQQFPDLHSELNLSSLELGDSALYFCASSVVQGTEAFFGQGTRLTVV.